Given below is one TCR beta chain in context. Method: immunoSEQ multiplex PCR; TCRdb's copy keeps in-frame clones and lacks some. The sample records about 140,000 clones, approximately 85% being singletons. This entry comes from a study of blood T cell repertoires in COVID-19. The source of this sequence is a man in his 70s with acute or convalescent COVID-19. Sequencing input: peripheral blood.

The CDR3 sequence is CASSLDRGRGQGVPGELFF. For the CDR3, the DNA is TGTGCCAGCAGCTTGGATCGCGGGAGAGGACAGGGAGTACCCGGGGAGCTGTTTTTT. The rearrangement links TRBV5-4 to TRBJ2-2; TRBD1 is a possible D gene (8 bases). The CDR3 extends over 19 amino acids. CDR1 is SGHNT and CDR2 is YYREEE in the germline V gene (reference sequence). Trimming left V 0 bases short and J 6 bases short, with 24 bases between.